Below are 31 T cell receptor beta chains sequenced from a single sample in a study of T-cell reconstitution after alpha-beta-depleted transplantation in children. Molecular barcoding with unique molecular identifiers was used for the TCRbeta library. TCRdb called the PCR reads again in MiXCR, with one record for every CDR3 protein. The sample contains 200,000 to 250,000 distinct CDR3 sequences, around 8% of which appear only once. Sequenced material: PBMCs, mostly from graft donor cells, taken 180 days after TCRalphabeta/CD19-depleted stem cell transplant. The receptors come from a male patient aged 10 to 17 who had a stem cell transplant for acute lymphoblastic leukemia, so the T cells may come from the graft donor.

In this sample, this clonotype turned up many times. This chain connects TRBV7-2 to TRBJ1-2, with TRBD1 identical over 8 bases. V was clipped by 4 bases and J by 0 bases; unmatched bases: 13. The CDR3 runs 18 residues. The germline V gene has CDR1 SGHTA and CDR2 FQGNSA. CDR3 loop: CASSSRQGTLIANYGYTF. Written as DNA, the CDR3 is TGTGCCAGCAGCTCAAGACAGGGGACCCTGATAGCTAACTATGGCTACACCTTC.

Many counts were recorded for this clonotype. V is TRBV20-1 and J is TRBJ1-5; 7 bases match TRBD1. Germline V gene sequence: CDR1 DFQATT, CDR2 SNEGSKA (reference sequence). The CDR3 runs 16 residues. Germline trimming cut 0 bases from V and 5 bases from J; bases unmatched to any gene: 10. CDR3 loop: CSARDGVWDSHQPQHF. The CDR3, as DNA: TGCAGTGCTAGAGATGGGGTTTGGGACAGTCATCAGCCCCAGCATTTT.

This clonotype was counted many times. J is TRBJ2-3 and V is TRBV20-1; perhaps TRBD2 as D (6 bases). Germline loops: CDR1 DFQATT, CDR2 SNEGSKA (reference sequence). V was pared by 6 bases and J by 2 bases, with 21 bases between. This CDR3 is built from 16 residues. The CDR3 sequence is CSARTPGLRLTDTQYF. The CDR3 DNA reads as TGCAGTGCGCGGACTCCGGGACTCCGCCTCACAGATACGCAGTATTTT.

There are many counts of this clonotype. The chain has TRBV7-9 and TRBJ2-6; 8 positions match TRBD1. The CDR3 is 14 amino acids. V shed 4 bases and J 8 bases; nucleotides not matched to a gene: 4. Germline assignment: CDR1 SEHNR and CDR2 FQNEAQ (reference sequence). CDR3 bases: TGTGCCAGCAGCTCCGGACAGGGCCCCAACGTCCTGACTTTC. It specifies CASSSGQGPNVLTF.

This chain uses TRBV6-1 with TRBJ2-3; D possibly uses TRBD1 or TRBD2 (5 bases each). Trimming shortened V by 5 bases and J by 4 bases, and 13 bases separated the two germline ends. The length of the CDR3 is 14 residues. Germline V gene data show CDR1 as MNHNS and CDR2 as SASEGT. CDR3: CASSQEGRADTQYF. In DNA form, the CDR3 reads TGTGCCAGCAGTCAAGAGGGGCGAGCAGATACGCAGTATTTT.

This clonotype was found many times. The chain uses TRBV7-9 and TRBJ2-5; D ambiguous. Per germline, CDR1 SEHNR and CDR2 FQNEAQ (reference sequence). CDR3 length equals 15 residues. V was pared by 3 bases and J by 1 base, with 12 bases between. The CDR3 DNA is TGTGCCAGCAGCTTGGTGGCTTCCCGCCAAGAGACCCAGTACTTC. Translation gives CASSLVASRQETQYF. Full variable domain (outside the CDR3, taken from reference TRBV7-9 and TRBJ2-5): DTGVSQNPRHKITKRGQNVTFRCDPISEHNRLYWYRQTLGQGPEFLTYFQNEAQLEKSRLLSDRFSAERPKGSFSTLEIQRTEQGDSAMYLCASSLVASRQETQYFGPGTRLLVL.

Sample share makes this clonotype medium-sized. J is TRBJ2-5 and V is TRBV10-3; possibly TRBD1 for D (7 bases). This CDR3 is 14 amino acids long. V was shortened by 5 bases and J by 5 bases, with 15 bases between the two germline ends. Looked up from germline, CDR1 is ENHRY and CDR2 is SYGVKD. CDR3 amino acids: CAISRGGAGETQYF. The CDR3 DNA is TGTGCCATCAGTCGAGGGGGCGCGGGGGAGACCCAGTACTTC.

The table lists this clonotype with many counts. The chain is built from TRBV27 and TRBJ2-2; D is ambiguous. V lost 6 bases to trimming and J lost 4 bases, with 9 bases between them. The length of the CDR3 is 13 residues. Germline V gives CDR1 MNHEY, CDR2 SMNVEV (reference sequence). The CDR3 nucleotides read TGTGCCAGCAGAGCCAGGTCCACCGGGGAGCTGTTTTTT. Encoded protein: CASRARSTGELFF.

Concerning this clonotype itself: It is likely a read error, because the conserved phenylalanine at the end of the CDR3 is missing. Here the CDR3 DNA reads TGTGCCAGCTCACCCACCATCCGTAACAGGGCCGCTGAGGAAAAACTGTTTATT. Encoded protein: CASSPTIRNRAAEEKLFI. The chain has TRBV18 and TRBJ1-4; a possible D gene is TRBD1 (6 bases). In germline, CDR1 is KGHSH, CDR2 LQKENI. This CDR3 contains 18 residues. V lost 3 bases and J lost 8, with 25 bases in between.

This clonotype was counted ten times or more. This chain connects TRBV12-3 or TRBV12-4 to TRBJ2-7; 9 bases are a match to TRBD1. Trimming at V came to 1 base and at J to 3 bases, leaving 19 bases not matched to a gene. The CDR3 is 20 residues long. The CDR3 region has the DNA TGTGCCAGCAGTTTAGGGCCCGGGGGACAGGGAAAGGTAAAAGGCTACGAGCAGTACTTC. The encoded protein is CASSLGPGGQGKVKGYEQYF.

This clonotype appeared many times. V gene TRBV29-1 combines with J gene TRBJ1-5, with TRBD1 as a possible D gene (5 bases). Germline V lookup: CDR1 SQVTM, CDR2 ANQGSEA. Trimming cost V 5 bases and J 0 bases, with 14 bases left between them. This CDR3 region has 15 residues. The chain's CDR3 is CSVSDSGYSNQPQHF. In DNA form, the CDR3 reads TGCAGCGTTTCCGACAGTGGGTATAGCAATCAGCCCCAGCATTTT.

This clonotype was seen repeatedly, ten times or more. This chain uses TRBV9 with TRBJ1-5; D gene ambiguous. Germline V lookup: CDR1 SGDLS, CDR2 YYNGEE. Trimming cost V 0 bases and J 0 bases, with 4 bases left between them. This CDR3 spans 14 amino acids. The CDR3 bases are TGTGCCAGCAGCGTAGCAGATAGCAATCAGCCCCAGCATTTT. Translating gives CASSVADSNQPQHF. Supplemented by reference TRBV9 and TRBJ1-5, the full variable domain reads DSGVTQTPKHLITATGQRVTLRCSPRSGDLSVYWYQQSLDQGLQFLIQYYNGEERAKGNILERFSAQQFPDLHSELNLSSLELGDSALYFCASSVADSNQPQHFGDGTRLSIL.

As for this clonotype: A read error is possible here, since a much larger clone lies one base away. V usage is TRBV7-9 and J usage is TRBJ1-1, with TRBD1 as a possible D gene (6 bases). Germline values: CDR1 SEHNR, CDR2 FQNEAQ (reference sequence). The CDR3 has 12 residues. The V and J ends lost 0 bases and 11 bases respectively, with 10 bases between them. In nucleotides, the CDR3 is TGTGCCAGCAGCTTAGCACAGGGAGCGGCTTTCTTT. It yields the protein CASSLAQGAAFF.

Ten or more counts support this clonotype. The rearrangement uses TRBV4-2 and TRBJ1-4; tentatively, D is TRBD1 (5 bases). V lost 1 base and J 0 bases, leaving 9 bases between the germline ends. CDR1 is LGHNA and CDR2 is YNFKEQ in the germline V gene. There are 16 residues in the CDR3. The CDR3 loop reads CASSQAGFPTNEKLFF. CDR3 sequence (DNA): TGTGCCAGCAGCCAAGCAGGGTTCCCAACTAATGAAAAACTGTTTTTT.

The V gene is TRBV19, the J gene TRBJ2-5, with unresolved D. There are 15 residues in the CDR3. The V and J ends lost 3 bases and 5 bases respectively, with 16 bases between them. From germline, CDR1 is LNHDA and CDR2 SQIVND (reference sequence). Written as DNA, the CDR3 is TGTGCCAGTAGTATGGCCCCCCTAGGCACCGAGACCCAGTACTTC. Amino acids: CASSMAPLGTETQYF.

This clonotype occurred many times. The J gene is TRBJ2-5, the V gene TRBV29-1, with TRBD2 identical over 11 bases. V shed 7 bases, J shed 5 bases, and the junction held 6 bases outside the gene matches. This CDR3 contains 13 residues. In germline, CDR1 is SQVTM, CDR2 ANQGSEA. The CDR3 sequence is CSGSGGAWETQYF. CDR3 coding DNA: TGCAGCGGTAGCGGGGGGGCCTGGGAGACCCAGTACTTC.

This clonotype was seen at least ten times. V gene TRBV25-1 combines with J gene TRBJ1-2; no clear D. Trimming stripped 5 bases from V and 7 bases from J, with 17 bases between. CDR1 is MGHDK and CDR2 is SYGVNS in the germline V gene. There are 14 residues in the CDR3. The CDR3 nucleotides read TGTGCCAGCAGTTTGAGGACCTACGGCCCTGGCTACACCTTC. Amino acid sequence: CASSLRTYGPGYTF.

This clonotype showed up many times. The chain carries TRBV6-2 or TRBV6-3 and TRBJ2-1; D remains unclear. This CDR3 has 17 residues. V lost 2 bases and J lost 2, with 16 bases in between. CDR1 MNHEY and CDR2 SVGEGT come from the germline V gene. The CDR3 loop is CASSYPLLEVTYNEQFF. In DNA, the CDR3 is TGTGCCAGCAGTTACCCCCTCCTAGAGGTCACCTACAATGAGCAGTTCTTC.

About this clonotype itself: One end of the junction is discordant with germline, which a read error may explain. The rearrangement uses TRBV19 and TRBJ1-5; no definite D call. The germline CDR1 and CDR2 sequences are LNHDA and SQIVND (reference sequence). The CDR3 contains 14 residues. As DNA, the CDR3 is TGTGCCAGTAGTATCCCAGGTGGCAATCAGCCCCAGAATTTT. This encodes CASSIPGGNQPQNF.

This clonotype was found many times. The chain has TRBV20-1 and TRBJ2-3, with a tentative D call TRBD1 (7 bases). CDR3 length: 15 residues. Between the trimmed V and J ends, which lost 3 bases and 9 bases, there was a span of 22 bases. The germline V gene has CDR1 DFQATT and CDR2 SNEGSKA (reference sequence). As DNA, the CDR3 is TGCAGTGCTAGTGACAGGGCACCTTTCGGAGGGACGCAGTATTTT. It yields the protein CSASDRAPFGGTQYF.

This clonotype came up many times. The V and J genes are TRBV5-1 and TRBJ2-1; 7 bases map to TRBD2. The CDR3 is made up of 15 amino acids. The germline V gene encodes CDR1 SGHRS and CDR2 YFSETQ. Trimming cost V 4 bases and J 8 bases; bases outside gene matches: 12. The DNA for the CDR3 is TGCGCCAGCAGCGGGGGGGACTACCCCTTGGATGAGCAGTTCTTC. Translation gives CASSGGDYPLDEQFF.

There are many counts of this clonotype. The chain recombines TRBV9 with TRBJ2-1, with TRBD1 matching 9 bases. CDR1 and CDR2 (germline): SGDLS, YYNGEE. The CDR3 has 15 amino acids. V shed 3 bases and J 11 bases; nucleotides not matched to a gene: 12. The CDR3 sequence: CASSDEGQGINQQFF. The CDR3 bases are TGTGCCAGCAGCGATGAGGGACAGGGTATTAATCAGCAGTTCTTC.

This clonotype was seen ten or more times. The rearrangement links TRBV12-3 or TRBV12-4 to TRBJ2-4, with unresolved D. The CDR3 consists of 14 residues. The V end lost 1 base, the J end lost 9 bases, and 13 bases lay between the germline ends. Here the CDR3 reads CASSLEGWDSIQYF. In DNA, the CDR3 is TGTGCCAGCAGTTTAGAAGGATGGGATAGCATTCAGTACTTC.

This clonotype was counted many times. V and J are TRBV6-2 or TRBV6-3 and TRBJ2-7; D gene unclear. Germline CDR1 MNHEY, CDR2 SVGEGT. Trimming removed 6 bases at V and 0 bases at J, with 15 bases between. The CDR3 length is 15 residues. This CDR3 is CASSLRAYSSYEQYF. CDR3 nucleotides: TGTGCCAGCAGCCTCCGGGCCTACAGCTCCTACGAGCAGTACTTC.

Many counts were recorded for this clonotype. The chain combines TRBV28 with TRBJ2-1; D is perhaps TRBD1 or TRBD2 (5 bases each). With 6 bases removed from V and 8 bases from J, the gap between germline ends came to 11 bases. The length of the CDR3 is 12 residues. CDR1 is MDHEN, CDR2 SYDVKM, per germline. As DNA, the CDR3 is TGTGCCAGCAGAGTGCCGGGGCATGAGCAGTTCTTC. It is translated as CASRVPGHEQFF.

This clonotype has only one observation. This sequence joins TRBV11-2 and TRBJ2-7, with D tentatively TRBD1 (5 bases). Deletions cut 7 bases from V and 3 bases from J, with 16 bases between. The germline CDR1 and CDR2 sequences are SGHAT and FQNNGV. The CDR3 is 14 residues long. The CDR3 nucleotides are TGTGCCAGCAACTTTCAGGGCACCGTCTACGAGCAGTACTTC. Its translation: CASNFQGTVYEQYF. The entire variable domain, with the rest obtained from reference TRBV11-2 and TRBJ2-7, is as follows: EAGVAQSPRYKIIEKRQSVAFWCNPISGHATLYWYQQILGQGPKLLIQFQNNGVVDDSQLPKDRFSAERLKGVDSTLKIQPAKLEDSAVYLCASNFQGTVYEQYFGPGTRLTVT.

Comment on this clonotype: This may be a read error: a much more frequent sequence differs by one nucleotide. The rearrangement uses TRBV5-1 and TRBJ2-1, with 9 positions matching TRBD2. The V and J ends lost 2 bases and 3 bases, in that order; junction bases with no gene match: 12. This CDR3 has 18 residues. In germline, CDR1 is SGHRS, CDR2 YFSETQ. The CDR3 bases are TGCGCCAGCAGCTTAAATCACCTAAGCGGGAGGCTCTACAATGAGCAGTTCTTC. It specifies CASSLNHLSGRLYNEQFF.

This clonotype came up many times. The chain employs TRBV7-9 and TRBJ1-1; a possible D gene is TRBD1 (6 bases). Trimming pared 5 bases from V and 7 bases from J, leaving 14 bases between. There are 13 residues in the CDR3. Germline V gives CDR1 SEHNR, CDR2 FQNEAQ (reference sequence). CDR3 nucleotides: TGTGCCAGCAGCCTCTCTCGGGGGCGTGAAGCTTTCTTT. This translates into CASSLSRGREAFF.

Concerning this clonotype itself: This may stem from a read error, because a much larger clone lies one nucleotide away. The V gene is TRBV7-2, the J gene TRBJ2-7; D ambiguous. Germline V gene data show CDR1 as SGHTA and CDR2 as FQGNSA. This CDR3 spans 11 amino acids. CDR3 region: CASSAAYGQYF. The CDR3 bases are TGTGCCAGCAGCGCGGCCTACGGGCAGTACTTC.

This clonotype was picked up many times. V and J are TRBV24-1 and TRBJ2-2, with TRBD2 matching over 7 bases. V lost 3 bases, J lost 7 bases, and 10 bases stayed unmatched. The germline V gene has CDR1 KGHDR and CDR2 SFDVKD. The CDR3 consists of 16 residues. As DNA, the CDR3 is TGTGCCACCAGTGATCTGAGCGGGGCCGGGAGCGGGGAGCTGTTTTTT. Protein product: CATSDLSGAGSGELFF.

Ten or more counts support this clonotype. The chain carries TRBV10-3 and TRBJ2-1, with D perhaps matching TRBD1 or TRBD2 (6 bases each). Germline CDR1 is ENHRY and CDR2 is SYGVKD. The CDR3 is 16 residues long. V was trimmed by 5 bases and J by 2 bases, leaving 16 bases between them. The CDR3, as DNA: TGTGCCATCAGTAGTGTAGGGGGGAACACCTACAATGAGCAGTTCTTC. It translates to CAISSVGGNTYNEQFF.